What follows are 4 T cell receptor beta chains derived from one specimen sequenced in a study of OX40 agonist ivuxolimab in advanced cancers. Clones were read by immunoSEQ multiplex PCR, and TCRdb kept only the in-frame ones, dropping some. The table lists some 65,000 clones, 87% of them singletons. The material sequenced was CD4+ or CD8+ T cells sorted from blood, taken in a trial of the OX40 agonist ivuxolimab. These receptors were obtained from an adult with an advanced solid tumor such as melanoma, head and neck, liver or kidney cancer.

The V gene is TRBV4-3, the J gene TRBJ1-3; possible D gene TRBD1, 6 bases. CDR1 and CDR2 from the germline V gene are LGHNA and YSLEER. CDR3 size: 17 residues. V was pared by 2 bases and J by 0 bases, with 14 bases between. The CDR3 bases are TGCGCCAGCAGCCAAAACCGACAGGCCTACTCTGGAAACACCATATATTTT. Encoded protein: CASSQNRQAYSGNTIYF.

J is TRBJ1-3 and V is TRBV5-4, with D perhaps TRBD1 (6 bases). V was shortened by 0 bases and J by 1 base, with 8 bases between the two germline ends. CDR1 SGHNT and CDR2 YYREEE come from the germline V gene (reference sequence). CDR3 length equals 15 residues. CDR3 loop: CASSLEGGSGNTIYF. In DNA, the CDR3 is TGTGCCAGCAGCTTGGAGGGGGGGTCTGGAAACACCATATATTTT.

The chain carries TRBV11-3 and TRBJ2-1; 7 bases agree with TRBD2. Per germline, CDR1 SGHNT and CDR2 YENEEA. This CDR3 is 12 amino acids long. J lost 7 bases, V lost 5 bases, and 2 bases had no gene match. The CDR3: CASSLSGNEQFF. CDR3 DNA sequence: TGTGCCAGCAGCCTTAGCGGGAATGAGCAGTTCTTC.

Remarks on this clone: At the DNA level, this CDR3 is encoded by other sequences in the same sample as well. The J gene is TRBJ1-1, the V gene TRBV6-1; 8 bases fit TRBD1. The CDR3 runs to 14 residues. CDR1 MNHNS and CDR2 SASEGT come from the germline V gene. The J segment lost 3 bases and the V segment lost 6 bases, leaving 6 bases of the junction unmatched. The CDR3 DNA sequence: TGTGCCAGCAGGTGGACAGGGAGGGACACTGAAGCTTTCTTT. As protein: CASRWTGRDTEAFF.